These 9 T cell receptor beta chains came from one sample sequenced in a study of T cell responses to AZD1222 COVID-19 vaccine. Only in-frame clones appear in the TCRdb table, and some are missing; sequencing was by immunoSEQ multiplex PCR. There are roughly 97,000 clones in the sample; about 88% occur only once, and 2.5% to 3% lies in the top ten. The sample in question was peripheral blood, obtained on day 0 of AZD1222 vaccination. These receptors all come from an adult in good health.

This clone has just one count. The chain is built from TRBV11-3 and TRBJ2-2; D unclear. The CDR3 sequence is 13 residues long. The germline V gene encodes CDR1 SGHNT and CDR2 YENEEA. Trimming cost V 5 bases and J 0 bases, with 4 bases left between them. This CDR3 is CASSATNTGELFF. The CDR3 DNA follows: TGTGCCAGCAGCGCAACGAACACCGGGGAGCTGTTTTTT.

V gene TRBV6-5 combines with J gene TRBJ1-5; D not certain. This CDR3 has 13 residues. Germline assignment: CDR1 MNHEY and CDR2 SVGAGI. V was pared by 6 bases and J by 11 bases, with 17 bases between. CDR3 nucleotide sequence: TGTGCCAGCAGAGATCACGGGAGCCCGACCCAGCATTTT. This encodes CASRDHGSPTQHF.

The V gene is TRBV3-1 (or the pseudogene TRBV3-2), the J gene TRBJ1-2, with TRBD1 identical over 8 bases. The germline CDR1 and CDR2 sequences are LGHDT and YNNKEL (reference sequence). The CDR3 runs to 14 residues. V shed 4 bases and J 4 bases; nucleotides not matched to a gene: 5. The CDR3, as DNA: TGTGCCAGCAGCCGACAGGGGACGTCCTATGGCTACACCTTC. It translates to CASSRQGTSYGYTF.

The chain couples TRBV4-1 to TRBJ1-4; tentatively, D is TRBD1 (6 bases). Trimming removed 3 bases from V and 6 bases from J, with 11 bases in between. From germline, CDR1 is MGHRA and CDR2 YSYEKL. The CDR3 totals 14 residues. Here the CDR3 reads CASSQGAGDEKLFF. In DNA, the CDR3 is TGCGCCAGCAGCCAGGGGGCGGGAGATGAAAAACTGTTTTTT.

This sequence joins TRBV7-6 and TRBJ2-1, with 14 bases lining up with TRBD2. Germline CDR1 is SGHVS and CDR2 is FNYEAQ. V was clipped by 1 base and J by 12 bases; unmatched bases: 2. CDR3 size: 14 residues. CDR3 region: CASSLGLAGGRQFF. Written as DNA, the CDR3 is TGTGCCAGCAGCTTAGGACTAGCGGGGGGGCGGCAGTTCTTC.

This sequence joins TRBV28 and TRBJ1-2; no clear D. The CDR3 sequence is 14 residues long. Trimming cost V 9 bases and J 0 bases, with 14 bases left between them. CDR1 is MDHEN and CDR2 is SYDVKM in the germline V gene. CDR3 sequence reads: CASKLHLTNYGYTF. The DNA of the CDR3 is TGTGCCAGTAAACTACACCTAACTAACTATGGCTACACCTTC.

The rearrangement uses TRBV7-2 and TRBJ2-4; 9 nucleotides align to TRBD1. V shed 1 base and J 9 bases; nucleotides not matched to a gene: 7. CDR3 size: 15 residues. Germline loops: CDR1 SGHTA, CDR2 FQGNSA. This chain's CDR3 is CASSLVGQGEVIQYF. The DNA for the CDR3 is TGTGCCAGCAGCTTAGTGGGACAGGGAGAGGTCATTCAGTACTTC.

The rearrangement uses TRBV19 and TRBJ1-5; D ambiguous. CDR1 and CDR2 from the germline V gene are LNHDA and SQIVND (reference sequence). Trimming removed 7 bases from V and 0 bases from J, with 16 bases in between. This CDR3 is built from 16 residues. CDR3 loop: CASNLNMYSSNQPQHF. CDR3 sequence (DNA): TGTGCCAGTAACCTAAACATGTACAGTAGCAATCAGCCCCAGCATTTT.

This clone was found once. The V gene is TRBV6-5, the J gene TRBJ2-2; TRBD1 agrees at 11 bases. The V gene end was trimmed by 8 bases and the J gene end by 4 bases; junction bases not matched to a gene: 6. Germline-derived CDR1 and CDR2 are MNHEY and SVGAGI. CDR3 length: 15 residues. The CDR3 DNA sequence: TGTGCCAGCGCTCAGGACAGGGGGCGCACCGGGGAGCTGTTTTTT. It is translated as CASAQDRGRTGELFF.